This entry describes one T cell receptor beta chain. No antigen is known for it. The sample holds no much larger clone one base away, and base qualities are not on file. The trial excluded patients who had a history of autoimmune disease or were on systemic immunosuppression. Peripheral blood for TCR sequencing was drawn from every dose cohort at baseline, at cycle 4 day 1 and at cycle 7 day 1. Samples came from an open-label, multicenter, first-in-human phase I dose-escalation trial of ivuxolimab. Adults with locally advanced or metastatic head and neck squamous cell, hepatocellular, melanoma or renal cell carcinoma were enrolled in the trial. Before TCR sequencing, CD4+ T cells and CD8+ T cells from peripheral blood were sorted into separate populations. Genomic DNA was extracted from sorted cells for sequencing of the TCRbeta CDR3 region. The immunoSEQ Assay was used to sequence the TCRbeta CDR3 regions. TCRdb stores this immuneACCESS table with in-frame sequences only. Part of the clones is absent; in the studies checked, under half of the shortfall reflects unresolved V genes, and no reason is known for the rest. In this sample the table shows about 73,000 clones, around 90% of which occur a single time. The ten most abundant clones make up more than 0.45% of the sample.

This entry is derived from a study of OX40 agonist ivuxolimab in advanced cancers. A note on the overall study: Ivuxolimab was an agonistic, fully human IgG2 monoclonal antibody directed against OX40 (CD134), a costimulatory receptor. Intravenous ivuxolimab was administered to patients every 2 weeks at six dose levels: 0.01, 0.1, 0.3, 1.5, 3 and 10 mg/kg. Patients were allowed to have had prior anti-PD-1, anti-PD-L1 or anti-CTLA-4 therapy, and 30% to 50% of the dose-escalation patients had previously received checkpoint inhibitors. The monotherapy dose-escalation portion (N ≈ 50 patients) of the phase I ivuxolimab trial is reported in the paper. In the dose-escalation cohort, around 80% of patients were male, and the mean age was roughly 60 years with a range of roughly 20 to 79. The point of sequencing TCRbeta in the periphery was to test whether ivuxolimab changed TCR sequence diversity and drove clonal T-cell expansion. Among the roughly 54 dose-escalation patients, around 20 had hepatocellular carcinoma, 15 melanoma, 9 renal cell carcinoma and 9 head and neck cancer. Partial responses occurred in three dose-escalation patients, of whom one had hepatocellular carcinoma and two had cutaneous melanoma. Broader findings and caveats from the paper: After ivuxolimab, expanded clones were on average more numerous among CD8+ T cells than among CD4+ T cells. At doses of 0.1 to 3.0 mg/kg, clonal expansion of both CD4+ and CD8+ blood T cells was observed from baseline to week 6. Antigen specificity was not determined for the clonally expanded peripheral T cells. Low levels of normalized T-cell clonal expansion were also seen in some patients who did not respond. In the 0.1-3.0 mg/kg groups, partial responders had among the lowest normalized peripheral clonal expansion, particularly in CD8+ T cells.

CDR3 length: 20 amino acids, cysteine to phenylalanine. The DNA shown is the 60-base CDR3, in frame from base 1. Compared with germline, V lacks 4 bases and J lacks 1 base; bases without a gene match: 15. The germline V gene sets CDR1 to SGDLS and CDR2 to YYNGEE. The chain is made from TRBV9 and TRBJ2-3; 13 central bases correspond to TRBD2. The sequences come from CD4+ or CD8+ T cells sorted from blood, collected in a trial of the OX40 agonist ivuxolimab. This receptor was taken from an adult with an advanced solid tumor such as melanoma, head and neck, liver or kidney cancer. The DNA sequence is given as TGTGCCAGCAGCCCAAGCGGTACTAGCGGGAGGGCCAGGGGCACAGATACGCAGTATTTT. The translation is CASSPSGTSGRARGTDTQYF.